This is a list of T cell receptor beta chains from one sample in a study of CD8+CD57+ T cells in acquired aplastic anemia. Via MiXCR, TCRdb re-called the reads, giving one row per CDR3 protein. Among about 64,000 distinct CDR3 sequences, under 55% were seen once, and the ten largest hold 2% to 2.5%. Material for sequencing was sorted CD4+, CD8+, or CD8+CD57+ T cells (not recorded which) from PBMCs. Source of these receptors: a human donor in good health, serving as a control. Both conserved end residues are part of each CDR3. D genes are given only for firm matches. Size values are once, few and many counts, or a class for expanded clones, and some rows have none.

j_gene: TRBJ1-5
d_gene: NA
v_gene: TRBV5-4
abundance: many
CDR3aa: CASSPSQPQHF
CDR3nt: TGTGCCAGCAGCCCTAGTCAGCCCCAGCATTTT

j_gene: TRBJ2-3
d_gene: TRBD1
v_gene: TRBV19
abundance: few
CDR3aa: CTNRYRGDTDTQYF
CDR3nt: TGTACCAATCGGTACAGGGGCGACACAGATACGCAGTATTTT

j_gene: TRBJ2-5
d_gene: NA
v_gene: TRBV5-1
abundance: NA
CDR3aa: CASSLNTAQETQYF
CDR3nt: TGCGCCAGCAGCTTGAATACAGCACAAGAGACCCAGTACTTC

j_gene: TRBJ1-5
d_gene: NA
v_gene: TRBV4-1
abundance: many
CDR3aa: CASSLGPLNNQPQHF
CDR3nt: TGCGCCAGCAGCCTGGGCCCCCTAAACAATCAGCCCCAGCATTTT

j_gene: TRBJ1-2
d_gene: TRBD1
v_gene: TRBV5-4
abundance: many
CDR3aa: CASSFDRGRNYGYTF
CDR3nt: TGTGCCAGCAGCTTCGACAGGGGTAGGAACTATGGCTACACCTTC

j_gene: TRBJ1-1
d_gene: TRBD1
v_gene: TRBV5-5
abundance: many
CDR3aa: CASSLVQGIRGTEAFF
CDR3nt: TGTGCCAGCAGCTTGGTACAGGGGATAAGGGGGACTGAAGCTTTCTTT

j_gene: TRBJ2-1
d_gene: NA
v_gene: TRBV24-1
abundance: NA
CDR3aa: CAAKRRRGKQFF
CDR3nt: TGTGCTGCCAAGCGACGCCGGGGGAAGCAGTTCTTC

j_gene: TRBJ2-7
d_gene: TRBD1
v_gene: TRBV24-1
abundance: NA
CDR3aa: CATGGRDSIYEQYF
CDR3nt: TGTGCCACCGGGGGCCGGGACAGTATTTACGAGCAGTACTTC

j_gene: TRBJ2-7
d_gene: NA
v_gene: TRBV19
abundance: NA
CDR3aa: CASSLRRGRTYEQYF
CDR3nt: TGTGCCAGTAGTCTTAGGCGGGGACGAACCTACGAGCAGTACTTC

j_gene: TRBJ2-7
d_gene: TRBD1
v_gene: TRBV9
abundance: NA
CDR3aa: CASSVSGGNYEQYF
CDR3nt: TGTGCCAGCAGCGTCTCAGGGGGCAACTACGAGCAGTACTTC

j_gene: TRBJ2-5
d_gene: NA
v_gene: TRBV2
abundance: NA
CDR3aa: CASSDGGQETQYF
CDR3nt: TGTGCCAGCAGTGATGGGGGCCAAGAGACCCAGTACTTC

j_gene: TRBJ1-2
d_gene: NA
v_gene: TRBV15
abundance: NA
CDR3aa: CASRAGRYGYTF
CDR3nt: TGTGCCAGCCGAGCCGGGAGGTATGGCTACACCTTC

j_gene: TRBJ2-6
d_gene: NA
v_gene: TRBV11-3
abundance: many
CDR3aa: CASISGTYDSGANVLTF
CDR3nt: TGTGCCAGCATCTCCGGGACATACGACTCTGGGGCCAACGTCCTGACTTTC

j_gene: TRBJ2-2
d_gene: NA
v_gene: TRBV7-2
abundance: many
CDR3aa: CASSPQLAAGELFF
CDR3nt: TGTGCCAGCAGCCCCCAACTAGCAGCCGGGGAGCTGTTTTTT

j_gene: TRBJ2-7
d_gene: TRBD1
v_gene: TRBV7-3
abundance: medium-sized
CDR3aa: CASSSGQAGEQYF
CDR3nt: TGTGCCAGCAGCTCTGGACAGGCCGGGGAGCAGTACTTC

j_gene: TRBJ1-2
d_gene: NA
v_gene: TRBV4-1
abundance: many
CDR3aa: CASSQGLAGGYTF
CDR3nt: TGCGCCAGCAGCCAAGGCCTTGCAGGTGGCTACACCTTC

j_gene: TRBJ2-1
d_gene: NA
v_gene: TRBV10-1
abundance: medium-sized
CDR3aa: CASSEALSPGNEQFF
CDR3nt: TGCGCCAGCAGTGAGGCGCTGAGTCCGGGCAATGAGCAGTTCTTC

j_gene: TRBJ2-6
d_gene: TRBD1
v_gene: TRBV30
abundance: few
CDR3aa: CACYYGGTGGFTGANVLTF
CDR3nt: TGTGCCTGCTATTATGGGGGGACAGGGGGCTTTACGGGGGCCAACGTCCTGACTTTC

j_gene: TRBJ1-2
d_gene: NA
v_gene: TRBV7-9
abundance: many
CDR3aa: CASSLGGGFYGYTF
CDR3nt: TGTGCCAGCAGCTTAGGCGGGGGCTTCTATGGCTACACCTTC

j_gene: TRBJ2-1
d_gene: NA
v_gene: TRBV24-1
abundance: many
CDR3aa: CATSDLTTRASSYNEQFF
CDR3nt: TGTGCCACCAGTGATTTAACTACTAGAGCTAGCTCCTACAATGAGCAGTTCTTC

j_gene: TRBJ1-5
d_gene: NA
v_gene: TRBV7-9
abundance: NA
CDR3aa: CASNRALCSNQPQHF
CDR3nt: TGTGCCAGCAACCGAGCACTGTGTAGCAATCAGCCCCAGCATTTT

j_gene: TRBJ1-2
d_gene: TRBD1
v_gene: TRBV5-1
abundance: many
CDR3aa: CASSFTQGDGYTF
CDR3nt: TGCGCCAGCAGCTTCACACAGGGGGATGGCTACACCTTC

j_gene: TRBJ2-7
d_gene: NA
v_gene: TRBV10-3
abundance: NA
CDR3aa: CAISEFTGNHEQYF
CDR3nt: TGTGCCATCAGTGAGTTCACCGGGAACCACGAGCAGTACTTC

j_gene: TRBJ2-7
d_gene: TRBD1
v_gene: TRBV15
abundance: NA
CDR3aa: CATRGTGNYEQYF
CDR3nt: TGTGCCACCAGGGGGACAGGGAACTACGAGCAGTACTTC

j_gene: TRBJ2-5
d_gene: NA
v_gene: TRBV7-2
abundance: NA
CDR3aa: CASSTGTRETQYF
CDR3nt: TGTGCCAGCAGCACCGGGACAAGGGAGACCCAGTACTTC

j_gene: TRBJ2-7
d_gene: TRBD2
v_gene: TRBV5-4
abundance: once
CDR3aa: CASSLNSGTYEQYF
CDR3nt: TGTGCCAGCAGCTTGAATAGCGGGACCTACGAGCAGTACTTC

j_gene: TRBJ1-2
d_gene: NA
v_gene: TRBV20-1
abundance: NA
CDR3aa: CSASGTEYGYTF
CDR3nt: TGCAGTGCTAGTGGAACGGAGTATGGCTACACCTTC

j_gene: TRBJ1-4
d_gene: NA
v_gene: TRBV2
abundance: NA
CDR3aa: CASSESVFNEKLFF
CDR3nt: TGTGCCAGCAGTGAATCAGTATTCAATGAAAAACTGTTTTTT

j_gene: TRBJ2-7
d_gene: TRBD1
v_gene: TRBV10-3
abundance: few
CDR3aa: CAISASGMTGQVSYEQYF
CDR3nt: TGTGCCATCAGTGCCAGCGGCATGACGGGACAGGTCTCCTACGAGCAGTACTTC

j_gene: TRBJ1-1
d_gene: TRBD1
v_gene: TRBV10-3
abundance: NA
CDR3aa: CAIRERTGENTEAFF
CDR3nt: TGTGCCATCAGGGAAAGGACAGGGGAGAACACTGAAGCTTTCTTT

j_gene: TRBJ1-1
d_gene: NA
v_gene: TRBV5-6
abundance: many
CDR3aa: CASSLGTNTEAFF
CDR3nt: TGTGCCAGCAGCTTAGGAACGAACACTGAAGCTTTCTTT

j_gene: TRBJ1-3
d_gene: NA
v_gene: TRBV12-3/TRBV12-4
abundance: many
CDR3aa: CASSLQLSGNTIYF
CDR3nt: TGTGCCAGCAGTTTACAGCTCTCTGGAAACACCATATATTTT

j_gene: TRBJ2-3
d_gene: NA
v_gene: TRBV25-1
abundance: many
CDR3aa: CASSARTDTQYF
CDR3nt: TGTGCGAGCTCCGCTCGCACAGATACGCAGTATTTT

j_gene: TRBJ2-2
d_gene: NA
v_gene: TRBV10-2
abundance: NA
CDR3aa: CASSEIKRGLFF
CDR3nt: TGCGCCAGCAGTGAGATAAAGAGGGGGCTGTTTTTT

j_gene: TRBJ1-3
d_gene: NA
v_gene: TRBV29-1
abundance: NA
CDR3aa: CSVGTGPGNTIYF
CDR3nt: TGCAGCGTTGGAACAGGGCCTGGAAACACCATATATTTT

j_gene: TRBJ2-3
d_gene: NA
v_gene: TRBV20-1
abundance: NA
CDR3aa: CSARSGAGWTDTQYF
CDR3nt: TGCAGTGCTAGGTCTGGGGCGGGGTGGACAGATACGCAGTATTTT

j_gene: TRBJ2-3
d_gene: NA
v_gene: TRBV19
abundance: NA
CDR3aa: CASSIDRGTDTQYF
CDR3nt: TGTGCCAGTAGTATAGACAGGGGCACAGATACGCAGTATTTT

j_gene: TRBJ2-5
d_gene: NA
v_gene: TRBV7-8
abundance: few
CDR3aa: CASSSGEETQYF
CDR3nt: TGTGCCAGCAGCTCCGGTGAAGAGACCCAGTACTTC

j_gene: TRBJ2-7
d_gene: TRBD2
v_gene: TRBV12-3/TRBV12-4
abundance: many
CDR3aa: CASSFSGTKQTYEQYF
CDR3nt: TGTGCCAGCAGTTTTTCCGGGACTAAACAGACCTACGAGCAGTACTTC

j_gene: TRBJ2-5
d_gene: NA
v_gene: TRBV9
abundance: NA
CDR3aa: CASSPDGGRQETQYF
CDR3nt: TGTGCCAGCAGCCCAGATGGGGGGCGCCAAGAGACCCAGTACTTC

j_gene: TRBJ2-2
d_gene: NA
v_gene: TRBV2
abundance: NA
CDR3aa: CASSRWGTGELFF
CDR3nt: TGTGCCAGCAGCCGGTGGGGTACCGGGGAGCTGTTTTTT

j_gene: TRBJ2-5
d_gene: TRBD2
v_gene: TRBV7-6
abundance: once
CDR3aa: CASSSIAGGSAQYF
CDR3nt: TGTGCCAGCAGCTCGATAGCGGGGGGGAGTGCCCAGTACTTC

j_gene: TRBJ2-1
d_gene: TRBD2
v_gene: TRBV19
abundance: NA
CDR3aa: CASSPPAGNEQFF
CDR3nt: TGTGCCAGTAGTCCCCCAGCGGGGAATGAGCAGTTCTTC

j_gene: TRBJ2-3
d_gene: TRBD2
v_gene: TRBV29-1
abundance: NA
CDR3aa: CSVEGTSGSTDTQYF
CDR3nt: TGCAGCGTTGAGGGGACTAGCGGGAGCACAGATACGCAGTATTTT

j_gene: TRBJ2-2
d_gene: NA
v_gene: TRBV11-3
abundance: many
CDR3aa: CASSLLGTGELFF
CDR3nt: TGTGCCAGCAGCTTGCTGGGGACCGGGGAGCTGTTTTTT

j_gene: TRBJ2-7
d_gene: TRBD1
v_gene: TRBV6-5
abundance: many
CDR3aa: CASSYRDRSYEQYF
CDR3nt: TGTGCCAGCAGTTACAGGGACAGGTCCTACGAGCAGTACTTC

j_gene: TRBJ2-7
d_gene: NA
v_gene: TRBV7-6
abundance: NA
CDR3aa: CASGGAARTGEQYF
CDR3nt: TGTGCCAGCGGAGGCGCAGCGAGGACGGGGGAGCAGTACTTC

j_gene: TRBJ2-5
d_gene: NA
v_gene: TRBV2
abundance: few
CDR3aa: CASRGSAGPQETQYF
CDR3nt: TGTGCCAGCAGGGGAAGTGCAGGACCACAAGAGACCCAGTACTTC